This T cell receptor (beta chain) was sequenced in a study of regulatory T cells in long-lasting Graves disease. Study-wide results and limits: Among the persistent patients, 2,500 to 3,500 public clonotypes were shared, more than the 850 to 1,000 shared among new patients. Accuracy might have suffered from few samples.

This clonotype was found a few times. Its target is not known. At one boundary the junction diverges from the germline segment, which might be a read error. Building the TCR beta libraries relied on iRepertoire HTBI primers, and CDR3 regions underwent Arm-PCR. TCRdb called the multiplex PCR reads again in MiXCR, with one record for every CDR3 protein. The table records over 650,000 distinct CDR3 sequences, 30% of them present only once. Time point defined: persistent/refractory GD, antithyroid drugs over 5 years with positive TRAb. Extracted PBMC RNA gave rise to the TCR library. This receptor was obtained from a female donor with Graves disease. The sequences come from peripheral blood mononuclear cells (PBMCs), collected when the disease was refractory, from a patient treated with antithyroid drugs.

In DNA, the CDR3 is TGCAGTGCTAGGGCTAGCGGCTCCTACGGGCAGTACTTC. Translated: CSARASGSYGQYF. J is TRBJ2-7 and V is TRBV20-1, with 7 bases lining up with TRBD2. The germline CDR1 and CDR2 sequences are DFQATT and SNEGSKA (reference sequence). The CDR3 is 13 amino acids.